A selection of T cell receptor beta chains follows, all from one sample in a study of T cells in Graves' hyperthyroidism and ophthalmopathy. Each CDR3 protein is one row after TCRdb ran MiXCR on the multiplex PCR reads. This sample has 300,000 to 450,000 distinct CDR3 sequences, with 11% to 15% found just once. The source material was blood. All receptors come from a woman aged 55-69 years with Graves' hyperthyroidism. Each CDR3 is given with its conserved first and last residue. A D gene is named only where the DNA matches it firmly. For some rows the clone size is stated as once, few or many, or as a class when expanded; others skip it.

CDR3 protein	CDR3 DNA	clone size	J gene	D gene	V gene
CSARDRRPGRIPRNTQYF	TGCAGTGCTAGAGATAGGAGGCCAGGGAGAATCCCGCGCAATACGCAGTATTTT	many	TRBJ2-3	-	TRBV20-1
CASSLALRGAESEAFF	TGTGCCAGCAGCTTAGCACTTCGGGGGGCGGAATCAGAAGCTTTCTTT	many	TRBJ1-1	-	TRBV7-2
CASSPGGTANEKLFF	TGTGCCAGCAGCCCAGGAGGGACGGCAAATGAAAAACTGTTTTTT	many	TRBJ1-4	-	TRBV28
CASSEGRQSYNEQFF	TGTGCCAGCAGTGAAGGGAGGCAGTCCTACAATGAGCAGTTCTTC	many	TRBJ2-1	-	TRBV2
CASSETGPTEAFF	TGTGCCAGCAGTGAGACAGGGCCCACTGAAGCTTTCTTT	many	TRBJ1-1	TRBD1	TRBV6-1
CATSRHPGAGEQYF	TGTGCCACCAGTCGGCACCCTGGGGCGGGAGAGCAGTACTTC	many	TRBJ2-7	-	TRBV24-1
CASRPWTGSYEQYF	TGCGCCAGCCGACCGTGGACAGGCTCCTACGAGCAGTACTTC	many	TRBJ2-7	TRBD1	TRBV5-1
CASSPQTSGSSYNEQFF	TGTGCCAGCAGCCCGCAGACTAGCGGGAGCTCCTACAATGAGCAGTTCTTC	many	TRBJ2-1	TRBD2	TRBV7-9
CATSDRGGANIQYF	TGTGCCACCAGTGACCGCGGGGGGGCGAACATTCAGTACTTC	many	TRBJ2-4	TRBD2	TRBV24-1
CASSEIARFTDTQYF	TGTGCCAGCAGTGAAATCGCCAGGTTCACAGATACGCAGTATTTT	many	TRBJ2-3	-	TRBV6-1
CASSAQTGRPSTDTQYF	TGTGCCAGCAGTGCTCAAACAGGGAGACCGAGCACAGATACGCAGTATTTT	-	TRBJ2-3	-	TRBV28
CASSLAGTSGQDEQFF	TGTGCCAGCAGCTTAGCCGGGACTAGCGGGCAGGATGAGCAGTTCTTC	-	TRBJ2-1	TRBD2	TRBV7-6
CASSGRRAGELFF	TGTGCCAGCAGCGGGAGGAGGGCCGGGGAGCTGTTTTTT	few	TRBJ2-2	-	TRBV7-8
CASRLGTSGIRGEQFF	TGCGCCAGCAGATTAGGGACTAGCGGGATAAGGGGTGAGCAGTTCTTC	few	TRBJ2-1	TRBD2	TRBV5-1
CASSPPGGGDTQYF	TGCGCCAGCAGCCCCCCAGGGGGGGGAGATACGCAGTATTTT	once	TRBJ2-3	-	TRBV5-1
CASSLWGRGTNSYEQYF	TGTGCCAGCAGCTTATGGGGCCGGGGGACTAACTCCTACGAGCAGTACTTC	-	TRBJ2-7	TRBD2	TRBV2
CASRPFDRAYEQYF	TGTGCCAGCAGACCCTTCGACAGGGCCTACGAGCAGTACTTC	many	TRBJ2-7	TRBD1	TRBV6-1
CASSLRTGRGEQFF	TGTGCCAGCAGCTTAAGGACAGGGAGAGGTGAGCAGTTCTTC	many	TRBJ2-1	TRBD1	TRBV11-3
CASSLELYYGYTF	TGCGCCAGCAGCTTGGAGCTCTACTATGGCTACACCTTC	-	TRBJ1-2	-	TRBV5-1